The T cell receptor beta chain described here comes from a study of blood T cell repertoires in COVID-19. On the study more broadly: The origin of the acute and convalescent COVID-19 samples was the United States, Italy and Spain.

In germline, CDR1 is KGHDR, CDR2 SFDVKD. V was clipped by 6 bases and J by 5 bases, with 24 bases between them. This CDR3 has 17 amino acids. Profiling relied on immunoSEQ multiplex PCR, and the TCRdb table lists in-frame clones only, not all of them. This sample has 150,000 to 200,000 clones, with 90% found just once. The sample comprised peripheral blood. This sequence joins TRBV24-1 and TRBJ2-5; D uncertain. The clonotype comes from a man aged 45-60 years with acute or convalescent COVID-19. CDR3 bases: TGTGCCACCAGTCCCATAGGCCCTCACTTAAAAGCGGAGACCCAGTACTTC. Translated: CATSPIGPHLKAETQYF.